This T cell receptor (beta chain) came from a study of blood T cell repertoires in COVID-19 (dated by TCRdb to about 2020). Notes on the research overall: The collaborator samples originated in the United States, Italy and Spain and spanned the acute and convalescent phases of COVID-19. The material from the prospective study consisted of cDNA or gDNA derived from T cells, B-cell-depleted T cells, or PBMCs. Deeply sampled blood TCRbeta repertoires from subjects exposed to, actively infected with, or recovered from COVID-19 were included in the dataset. The repertoires were released in a freely available public database intended as a resource for research on the immune response to SARS-CoV-2. Samples were obtained from the ongoing ImmuneRACE study (first 160 participants) and from approximately 1,200 subjects provided by 6 global collaborators. Nearly every sample came with metadata listing a de-identified subject ID, COVID-19 status, age in years and sex. HLA class I and class II types, where available, came from metadata supplied by the sample provider rather than from assay-based typing. On the study overall, not on this receptor specifically: The amount of clinical and demographic metadata varied by source and participant and was provided uncurated.

At one collaborating source in Seattle, patients were enrolled during active infection and were followed longitudinally through the course of disease. The collaborating institutions used their own protocols to collect whole blood in K2EDTA tubes. For TCRbeta analysis, collaborators shipped samples as frozen whole blood, isolated PBMCs, or DNA extracted from either of those sample types. The immunoSEQ Assay, a bias-controlled multiplex PCR, was used to amplify TCRbeta CDR3 regions from genomic DNA. The original methods were these. The number of nucleated cells in each sample was estimated from the amplification of reference gene primers within the assay. Sequence reads were collapsed and filtered to measure the absolute abundance of every unique TCRbeta CDR3 rearrangement. Productive Simpson clonality was computed per sample as the square root of Simpson's diversity index over productive rearrangements. Entries here come from immuneACCESS through TCRdb and include only in-frame sequences with V and J called. Some clones fail to appear in such tables; in the studies checked, an unresolved V gene covers under half of the shortfall, and the cause of the remainder is unknown. The V and J calls and clone size were taken over from that table, and D and trimming were inferred from the DNA. This sample comprises more than 85,000 clones, about nine tenths of them detected only once. Roughly 5.6% of the sample goes to the ten largest clones.

To note about this clone: It has no known antigen specificity. No base qualities exist here, and no much larger clone lies one base off it.

This sequence was found in a woman aged 45 to 65 with COVID-19, enrolled during active disease. Sequencing was done on a sample of peripheral blood.

The CDR3 protein: CASSRSGESYEQYF. The nucleotides read TGTGCCAGCAGCCGTTCGGGGGAGTCCTACGAGCAGTACTTC. The chain was built from TRBV11-3 and TRBJ2-7; matching of 6 bases hints at TRBD2 as the D gene. The CDR3 numbers 14 residues from cysteine through phenylalanine. Only the CDR3 portion is preserved as DNA: 42 bases, with reading frame beginning at the first base. Sequences SGHNT (CDR1) and YENEEA (CDR2) are obtained from the germline V gene. V lost 5 bases and J lost 1 base; the stretch between them is 12 bases long.